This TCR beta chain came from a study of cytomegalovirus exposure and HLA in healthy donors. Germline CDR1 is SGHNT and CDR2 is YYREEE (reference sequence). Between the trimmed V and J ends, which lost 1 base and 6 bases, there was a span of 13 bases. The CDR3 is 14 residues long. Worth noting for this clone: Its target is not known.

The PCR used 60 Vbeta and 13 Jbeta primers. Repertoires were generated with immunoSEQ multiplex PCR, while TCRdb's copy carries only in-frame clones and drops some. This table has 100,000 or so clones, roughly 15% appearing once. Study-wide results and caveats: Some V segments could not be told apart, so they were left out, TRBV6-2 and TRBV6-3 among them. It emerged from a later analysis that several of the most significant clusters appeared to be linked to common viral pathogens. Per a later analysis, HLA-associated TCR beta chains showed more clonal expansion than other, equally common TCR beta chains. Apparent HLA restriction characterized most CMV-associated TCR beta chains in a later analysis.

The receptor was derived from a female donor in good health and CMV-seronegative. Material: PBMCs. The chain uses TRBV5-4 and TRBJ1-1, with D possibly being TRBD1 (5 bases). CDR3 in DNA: TGTGCCAGCAGCTTGAAGGGGACGGGGGCTGAAGCTTTCTTT. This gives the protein CASSLKGTGAEAFF. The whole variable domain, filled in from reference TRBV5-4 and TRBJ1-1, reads ETGVTQSPTHLIKTRGQQVTLRCSSQSGHNTVSWYQQALGQGPQFIFQYYREEENGRGNFPPRFSGLQFPNYSSELNVNALELDDSALYLCASSLKGTGAEAFFGQGTRLTVV.